This is a list of T cell receptor beta chains from one sample in a study of cytotoxic CD8 clonotypes in ibrutinib-treated CLL. Data came from immunoSEQ multiplex PCR; TCRdb stores just in-frame clones and leaves some out. This table has approximately 92,000 clones, roughly three quarters appearing once. The source was PBMCs, collected after 24 months of ibrutinib treatment. These receptors all come from a human donor with chronic lymphocytic leukemia. CDR3s include the opening cysteine and the closing phenylalanine or tryptophan. The D gene is left open where the match is weak. Clone size is stated in some rows and not others, as once, few, many or a class when expanded.

V gene	D gene	clone size	J gene	CDR3 protein	CDR3 DNA
TRBV6-1	-	-	TRBJ2-5	CASILGQPGGETQYF	TGTGCCAGCATTTTAGGGCAACCCGGGGGAGAGACCCAGTACTTC
TRBV7-3	TRBD1	-	TRBJ1-1	CASSPTGTAVRGSEAFF	TGTGCCAGCAGCCCTACCGGGACAGCTGTCCGGGGGAGTGAAGCTTTCTTT
TRBV7-9	-	-	TRBJ1-2	CASSLARDGYTF	TGTGCCAGCAGCTTAGCGAGGGACGGCTACACCTTC
TRBV7-2	TRBD1	-	TRBJ1-6	CASSPPGTVNSPLHF	TGTGCCAGCAGCCCCCCCGGGACAGTTAATTCACCCCTCCACTTT
TRBV27	TRBD2	-	TRBJ2-7	CASSLLPGTSGIKEQYF	TGTGCCAGCAGCTTACTACCCGGGACTAGCGGGATTAAAGAGCAGTACTTC
TRBV28	TRBD2	-	TRBJ2-1	CASSLQLAGGSEFF	TGTGCCAGCAGTTTACAACTAGCGGGGGGGTCTGAGTTCTTC
TRBV19	-	-	TRBJ1-5	CASSRRDTLGQPQHF	TGTGCCAGTAGTAGAAGGGACACCCTGGGGCAGCCCCAGCATTTT
TRBV10-3	-	-	TRBJ1-5	CAISDWEGNQPQHF	TGTGCCATCAGTGACTGGGAGGGCAATCAGCCCCAGCATTTT
TRBV10-3	-	once	TRBJ2-6	CAISTGANVLTF	TGTGCCATCAGTACTGGGGCCAACGTCCTGACTTTC
TRBV28	-	-	TRBJ2-2	CASRDNARRSGVLFF	TGTGCCAGTAGAGATAATGCGCGCCGGTCCGGGGTGCTGTTTTTT
TRBV5-1	-	-	TRBJ1-1	CASSLDVLNTEAFF	TGCGCCAGCAGCTTGGACGTTTTGAACACTGAAGCTTTCTTT
TRBV5-8	-	-	TRBJ2-1	CASSLFEYNEQFF	TGTGCCAGCAGCTTGTTCGAATACAATGAGCAGTTCTTC
TRBV5-1	-	-	TRBJ2-5	CASSWGEETQYF	TGCGCCAGCAGCTGGGGAGAAGAGACCCAGTACTTC
TRBV14	TRBD1	few	TRBJ1-3	CASSHFSGTGKSGNTIYF	TGTGCCAGCAGCCACTTTTCCGGGACAGGGAAAAGCGGAAACACCATATATTTT
TRBV2	-	-	TRBJ1-4	CASSRGTTSTNEKLFF	TGTGCCAGCAGCAGGGGTACCACTTCAACTAATGAAAAACTGTTTTTT
TRBV18	-	-	TRBJ2-2	CASSPPTGTNTGELFF	TGTGCCAGCTCACCCCCGACGGGGACGAACACCGGGGAGCTGTTTTTT
TRBV29-1	-	-	TRBJ2-5	CSVGRETQYF	TGCAGCGTCGGACGGGAGACCCAGTACTTC
TRBV30	TRBD1	once	TRBJ2-5	CAWSTAGGMGTQYF	TGTGCCTGGAGTACTGCAGGGGGAATGGGGACCCAGTACTTC
TRBV27	-	few	TRBJ1-5	CASSLRPVNQPQHF	TGTGCCAGCAGTTTACGGCCAGTCAATCAGCCCCAGCATTTT
TRBV18	TRBD2	once	TRBJ2-2	CASSPSSSGHFTGELFF	TGTGCCAGCTCGCCGTCGAGTAGCGGGCACTTTACCGGGGAGCTGTTTTTT
TRBV7-3	-	-	TRBJ1-4	CASSLAIGPNEKLFF	TGTGCCAGCAGCCTTGCGATAGGGCCGAATGAAAAACTGTTTTTT
TRBV10-3	-	-	TRBJ2-2	CAISERSQPSNTGELFF	TGTGCCATCAGTGAGCGGAGCCAACCATCGAACACCGGGGAGCTGTTTTTT
TRBV5-1	TRBD2	-	TRBJ2-1	CASSLALAAYNEQFF	TGCGCCAGCAGCTTGGCCCTAGCGGCCTACAATGAGCAGTTCTTC
TRBV4-1	TRBD2	-	TRBJ2-3	CASSQDSAGGGDTQYF	TGCGCCAGCAGCCAAGATTCTGCGGGAGGGGGAGATACGCAGTATTTT
TRBV28	TRBD1	few	TRBJ1-1	CASSPGQLNTEAFF	TGTGCCAGCAGTCCGGGACAGTTGAACACTGAAGCTTTCTTT
TRBV7-2	-	few	TRBJ1-3	CASSLNPRGAGNTIYF	TGTGCCAGCAGCTTAAATCCCAGGGGCGCAGGAAACACCATATATTTT
TRBV19	TRBD1	-	TRBJ1-5	CASSIAGTGRAGNQPQHF	TGTGCCAGTAGTATAGCGGGGACAGGGAGGGCGGGCAATCAGCCCCAGCATTTT
TRBV10-3	-	-	TRBJ1-3	CATGALVDPGVTIYF	TGTGCCACCGGCGCCTTGGTGGACCCCGGAGTCACCATATATTTT
TRBV12-5	-	-	TRBJ2-7	CASEKNDEQYF	TGTGCTAGTGAAAAGAACGACGAGCAGTACTTC
TRBV6-1	-	-	TRBJ1-4	CASSPIGKLFF	TGTGCCAGCAGCCCGATTGGAAAACTGTTTTTT
TRBV7-2	-	-	TRBJ2-3	CASSFPGISTDTQYF	TGTGCCAGCAGCTTCCCAGGGATAAGCACAGATACGCAGTATTTT
TRBV6-1	-	-	TRBJ2-7	CASSALSYEQYF	TGTGCCAGCAGTGCCCTATCCTACGAGCAGTACTTC
TRBV7-9	-	-	TRBJ2-5	CASSPSSRGETQYF	TGTGCCAGCAGCCCCTCAAGCAGGGGAGAGACCCAGTACTTC
TRBV27	TRBD1	medium-sized	TRBJ2-5	CASSQHRGPETQYF	TGTGCCAGCAGTCAACACAGGGGGCCGGAGACCCAGTACTTC
TRBV5-8	-	-	TRBJ1-1	CASSLGLGATTEAFF	TGTGCCAGCAGCTTGGGTTTGGGGGCCACCACTGAAGCTTTCTTT
TRBV27	-	few	TRBJ2-2	CAGGMTNTGELFF	TGTGCCGGGGGCATGACGAACACCGGGGAGCTGTTTTTT